The present T cell receptor beta chain was sequenced within a study of identifying expanded T cells in peripheral blood. The CDR3 length is 17 residues. CDR1 and CDR2 from the germline V gene are SGHDT and YYEEEE. Trimming removed 4 bases from V and 3 bases from J, with 19 bases in between. Study outcomes and limitations: Clone count variance between roughly 2-week samples rose with total template count. Technical replicates showed approximately 1.2 changed clones; roughly two weeks about 16; four weeks 19.

Sequencing was performed with immunoSEQ multiplex PCR; in TCRdb, only in-frame clones are kept and a portion is missing. This table has 100,000 or so clones, roughly 87% appearing once. Note on this clone: Its target is unknown.

This TCR was recovered from a person aged 18 to 75 in good health. Sequenced: blood. The genes are TRBV5-6 and TRBJ1-4; D not certain. CDR3 nucleotide sequence: TGTGCCAGCAGCCTCGGGTTTTTAGGGTCGGCTAATGAAAAACTGTTTTTT. The encoded protein is CASSLGFLGSANEKLFF.